These 23 T cell receptor beta chains share one sample of origin, sequenced in a study of shared T cell receptors in the human thymus. TCRdb's table, derived via immunoSEQ multiplex PCR, lists solely in-frame clones and lacks some. The repertoire holds more than 550,000 clones, with 80% to 90% as singletons. These data also featured in a second study, about human thymus T cells.

The specimen was thymocytes. The source is a boy in the first two years of life with a congenital heart defect.

The chain joins TRBV27 to TRBJ2-3; 11 bases line up with TRBD2. The CDR3 covers 17 residues. CDR1 MNHEY and CDR2 SMNVEV come from the germline V gene (reference sequence). The ends lost 5 bases at V and 8 bases at J; junction bases unmatched: 15. The CDR3 sequence: CASSPKATSGRSVTQYF. DNA for the CDR3: TGTGCCAGCAGTCCGAAAGCCACTAGCGGGAGATCAGTTACGCAGTATTTT.

The chain uses TRBV27 and TRBJ1-6; 8 nucleotides align to TRBD1. V dropped 3 bases and J dropped 11; count of bases not matched to a gene: 9. This CDR3 has 15 amino acids. Per germline, CDR1 MNHEY and CDR2 SMNVEV (reference sequence). The CDR3 sequence is CASSLRGRGHPPLHF. CDR3 nucleotide sequence: TGTGCCAGCAGTTTGAGGGGCAGGGGGCACCCACCCCTCCACTTT.

Points on this clone: One end of the junction is discordant with germline, which a read error may explain. This chain connects TRBV4-1 to TRBJ2-3, with TRBD1 as a possible D gene (6 bases). CDR3 length equals 14 residues. The V gene's germline CDR1 is MGHRA and CDR2 YSYEKL. CDR3 in amino acids: CASTQNQGTDTQYF. The DNA for the CDR3 is TGCGCCAGCACCCAAAACCAGGGGACAGATACGCAGTATTTT.

This chain connects TRBV11-2 to TRBJ1-5; D unclear. Germline CDR1 and CDR2: SGHAT and FQNNGV. This CDR3 comprises 14 residues. Trimming removed 5 bases from V and 4 bases from J, with 12 bases in between. CDR3 sequence: CASSELGRNQPQHF. The CDR3 region has the DNA TGTGCCAGCAGCGAGTTGGGCCGGAATCAGCCCCAGCATTTT.

The chain is built from TRBV5-6 and TRBJ2-7; TRBD2 agrees at 7 bases. The junction had 7 bases not matched to a gene; V was cut back by 2 bases and J by 2 bases. CDR1 is SGHDT and CDR2 is YYEEEE in the germline V gene. The CDR3 has 15 amino acids. The CDR3 DNA sequence: TGTGCCAGCAGCTTATGGCGGGGGAGAACCTACGAGCAGTACTTC. Protein product: CASSLWRGRTYEQYF.

This chain links TRBV20-1 with TRBJ2-7; TRBD2 agrees at 8 bases. The trim removed 5 bases at V and 12 bases at J, leaving 9 bases unmatched. The CDR3 totals 11 residues. CDR1 DFQATT and CDR2 SNEGSKA come from the germline V gene (reference sequence). The CDR3 protein is CSAVLADTGYF. Written as DNA, the CDR3 is TGCAGTGCTGTACTAGCGGACACGGGGTACTTC.

This clone appeared once. The junction departs from the called germline gene at one end, perhaps through a read error. The chain uses TRBV27 and TRBJ2-3, with 8 bases identical to TRBD1. CDR3 length equals 13 residues. The V gene's germline CDR1 is MNHEY and CDR2 SMNVEV (reference sequence). The CDR3 coding sequence is TGTGCCAGCAGTTTATCGATAGGGGACAGGCTGGGTTTT. Amino acid sequence: CASSLSIGDRLGF.

This clone was observed a single time. The chain employs TRBV18 and TRBJ2-3, with D uncertain. V was cut by 3 bases and J by 2 bases, with 9 bases left in between. Germline assignment: CDR1 KGHSH and CDR2 LQKENI. The CDR3 is 14 residues long. This CDR3 is CASSPGRNTDTQYF. DNA for the CDR3: TGTGCCAGCTCACCTGGCAGGAACACAGATACGCAGTATTTT.

This clone was seen once. This chain joins TRBV19 and TRBJ1-5; 7 bases are a match to TRBD1. Germline V CDR1 and CDR2: LNHDA, SQIVND (reference sequence). V shed 6 bases and J 6 bases; nucleotides not matched to a gene: 11. The CDR3 extends over 15 amino acids. CDR3 DNA sequence: TGTGCCAGTAGCCAGGCGGGACAGATTGGTCAGCCCCAGCATTTT. The encoded protein is CASSQAGQIGQPQHF.

The chain employs TRBV18 and TRBJ2-2; 13 bases match TRBD2. CDR1 and CDR2 from the germline V gene are KGHSH and LQKENI. The CDR3 contains 18 residues. Unmatched junction bases numbered 4, after V lost 2 bases and J lost 1 base. The CDR3 loop reads CASSPSGLAGVNTGELFF. CDR3 bases: TGTGCCAGCTCACCATCCGGACTAGCGGGGGTGAACACCGGGGAGCTGTTTTTT.

The gene calls are TRBV28 and TRBJ2-1; the match to TRBD1 covers 12 bases. The CDR3 totals 17 residues. The J segment lost 3 bases and the V segment lost 5 bases, leaving 8 bases of the junction unmatched. Germline V gene lookup returns CDR1 MDHEN and CDR2 SYDVKM. CDR3 sequence reads: CASSLNRDRGLYNEQFF. CDR3 DNA sequence: TGTGCCAGCAGTCTAAACCGGGACAGGGGGCTCTACAATGAGCAGTTCTTC.

DNA for the CDR3: TGTGCCAGCACAGGGGTTTTCTACAATGAGCAGTTCTTC. Amino acid sequence: CASTGVFYNEQFF. The J gene is TRBJ2-1, the V gene TRBV25-1; a weak D match, TRBD1 (6 bases). The CDR3 is made up of 13 amino acids. The ends were cut back, 7 bases at V and 3 bases at J, with 10 bases in the middle. In germline, CDR1 is MGHDK, CDR2 SYGVNS.

The chain carries TRBV25-1 and TRBJ2-5; 10 positions match TRBD2. From germline, CDR1 is MGHDK and CDR2 SYGVNS. Trimming cost V 6 bases and J 1 base; bases outside gene matches: 2. The CDR3 runs to 14 residues. This CDR3 reads CASRTSGPQETQYF. The CDR3 DNA is TGTGCCAGCAGGACTAGCGGGCCCCAAGAGACCCAGTACTTC.

The chain employs TRBV5-4 and TRBJ2-3, with 9 bases aligning to TRBD1. The CDR3 is 15 amino acids. In germline, CDR1 is SGHNT, CDR2 YYREEE (reference sequence). The junction had 5 bases not matched to a gene; V was cut back by 0 bases and J by 6 bases. Here the CDR3 reads CASSLGDREFDTQYF. CDR3 nucleotides: TGTGCCAGCAGCTTGGGGGACAGGGAGTTCGATACGCAGTATTTT.

This clone occurred once. J is TRBJ2-7 and V is TRBV5-1, with 8 nucleotides matching TRBD1. Germline CDR1 is SGHRS and CDR2 is YFSETQ. Germline trimming cut 0 bases from V and 4 bases from J; bases unmatched to any gene: 9. This CDR3 spans 16 amino acids. The CDR3 region is CASSLDRRDRLYEQYF. The CDR3 DNA follows: TGCGCCAGCAGCTTGGACAGGCGGGACAGGTTATACGAGCAGTACTTC.

The chain joins TRBV7-2 to TRBJ2-5; TRBD2 aligns across 12 bases. CDR1 is SGHTA, CDR2 FQGNSA, per germline. The CDR3 is 17 amino acids. Losses at the gene ends were 3 bases for V and 5 bases for J; bases not matched to a gene: 10. The CDR3 protein is CASSFGPSSGRVETQYF. The CDR3 DNA reads as TGTGCCAGCAGCTTTGGTCCCTCTAGCGGGAGGGTGGAGACCCAGTACTTC.

The rearrangement uses TRBV9 and TRBJ2-5, with 11 bases fitting TRBD2. Trimming at V came to 4 bases and at J to 3 bases, leaving 5 bases not matched to a gene. There are 15 residues in the CDR3. Per the germline V gene, CDR1 is SGDLS and CDR2 is YYNGEE. The CDR3 spells CASSPLTSGEETQYF. CDR3 DNA: TGTGCCAGCAGCCCTCTGACTAGCGGGGAAGAGACCCAGTACTTC.

This clone was recorded once. The chain links TRBV28 to TRBJ2-6; weak D call: TRBD1 (5 bases). The CDR3 is 18 amino acids. CDR1 MDHEN and CDR2 SYDVKM come from the germline V gene. V dropped 4 bases and J dropped 0 bases, with 16 bases sitting between them. CDR3 loop: CASSSLWGSRSGANVLTF. The CDR3, as DNA: TGTGCCAGCAGTTCCCTATGGGGCAGCCGCTCTGGGGCCAACGTCCTGACTTTC.

V gene TRBV6-4 combines with J gene TRBJ2-7, with 11 bases that match TRBD1. Per germline, CDR1 MRHNA and CDR2 SNTAGT. The CDR3 length is 17 residues. The junction had 11 bases not matched to a gene; V was cut back by 6 bases and J by 1 base. CDR3 coding DNA: TGTGCCAGCAGCTCTTTCCGGGACAGGGGGAATTCCTACGAGCAGTACTTC. This gives the protein CASSSFRDRGNSYEQYF.

The rearrangement links TRBV15 to TRBJ2-1, with TRBD2 matching over 9 bases. CDR1 and CDR2 from the germline V gene are LNHNV and YYDKDF (reference sequence). With 4 bases clipped from V and 8 bases from J, the junction kept 15 bases outside the gene matches. This CDR3 spans 17 amino acids. CDR3 in amino acids: CATSNPASRGGLHEQFF. The CDR3 nucleotides are TGTGCCACCAGCAACCCGGCTTCGCGGGGGGGCCTCCATGAGCAGTTCTTC. Drawing the rest from reference TRBV15 and TRBJ2-1, the complete variable domain is DAMVIQNPRYQVTQFGKPVTLSCSQTLNHNVMYWYQQKSSQAPKLLFHYYDKDFNNEADTPDNFQSRRPNTSFCFLDIRSPGLGDTAMYLCATSNPASRGGLHEQFFGPGTRLTVL.

The chain is built from TRBV5-6 and TRBJ2-2; 7 nucleotides match TRBD2. CDR1 is SGHDT and CDR2 is YYEEEE in the germline V gene. The CDR3 is 19 residues long. Trimming cost V 4 bases and J 3 bases; bases outside gene matches: 18. The DNA of the CDR3 is TGTGCCAGCAGCATGGGGGGGGAGGCCCCCGACTTGCACACCGGGGAGCTGTTTTTT. It is translated as CASSMGGEAPDLHTGELFF.

This clone was counted a few times. V usage is TRBV4-3 and J usage is TRBJ1-4, with a weak D call TRBD1 (5 bases). This CDR3 has 15 amino acids. Per germline, CDR1 LGHNA and CDR2 YSLEER. The V end was cut by 4 bases, the J end by 5 bases, with 14 bases between. CDR3 bases: TGCGCCAGCAGCCGGACGACAGCAGTCAATGAAAAACTGTTTTTT. Translated, it gives CASSRTTAVNEKLFF.

The genes are TRBV6-1 and TRBJ2-7; weak D call: TRBD2 (6 bases). The V gene lost 6 bases and the J gene lost 3 bases, with 15 bases spanning the gap. The CDR3 has 14 amino acids. Germline V CDR1 and CDR2: MNHNS, SASEGT. The CDR3 sequence: CASSRLALDYEQYF. In DNA form, the CDR3 reads TGTGCCAGCAGCCGGCTAGCGTTGGACTACGAGCAGTACTTC.